This T cell receptor beta chain was found in a study of T cell changes during pregnancy in multiple sclerosis. Looked up from germline, CDR1 is GTSNPN and CDR2 is SVGIG (reference sequence). The CDR3 is 20 amino acids. V lost 2 bases, J lost 0 bases, and 16 bases stayed unmatched. Assay used: immunoSEQ multiplex PCR; TCRdb lists only in-frame clones, some missing. The sample includes around 26,000 clones, around 86% of them seen just once. The starting material was CD4+ T cells from peripheral blood mononuclear cells, obtained in the first trimester of pregnancy. This TCR came from a female donor in good health, enrolled as a control in a pregnancy study. The chain employs TRBV30 and TRBJ2-7; 13 bases line up with TRBD2. CDR3 coding DNA: TGTGCCTGGAGTTCGACAGGGCGGAGGACTAGCGGGAGATTCTCCTACGAGCAGTACTTC. Residues: CAWSSTGRRTSGRFSYEQYF.